The rows below give T cell receptor beta chains drawn from one sample of a study of lymphopenia after photon versus proton radiotherapy. TCRdb's copy holds only in-frame clones and misses some; the assay was immunoSEQ multiplex PCR. This repertoire shows 65,000 to 85,000 clones, just under 95% found once; its top ten account for about 2.2%. Sequenced material: peripheral blood, taken from a patient treated with photon-based radiotherapy. All receptors derive from a woman aged 40 to 50 with cholangiocarcinoma. Both conserved end residues are part of each CDR3. The D gene is left open where the match is weak. Size tells how often a clone was seen (once, few, many) or the class of an expanded clone, and some rows leave it out.

len: 14; d_gene: .; v_gene: TRBV6-5; j_gene: TRBJ2-7; abundance: .; CDR3aa: CASSYSGTQLEQYF; CDR3nt: TGTGCCAGCAGTTATTCCGGGACACAGCTCGAGCAGTACTTC
len: 15; d_gene: .; v_gene: TRBV2; j_gene: TRBJ2-6; abundance: once; CDR3aa: CASSEQGPGANVLTF; CDR3nt: TGTGCCAGCAGTGAACAGGGTCCCGGGGCCAACGTCCTGACTTTC
len: 16; d_gene: .; v_gene: TRBV7-3; j_gene: TRBJ2-3; abundance: .; CDR3aa: CASSSSRGTSTDTQYF; CDR3nt: TGTGCCAGCAGCTCCTCCCGGGGGACTAGCACAGATACGCAGTATTTT
len: 12; d_gene: TRBD1; v_gene: TRBV19; j_gene: TRBJ2-7; abundance: once; CDR3aa: CASSVRGYEQYF; CDR3nt: TGTGCCAGTTCGGTCAGGGGGTACGAGCAGTACTTC
len: 17; d_gene: TRBD2; v_gene: TRBV28; j_gene: TRBJ2-3; abundance: .; CDR3aa: CASSPLGSGRLSDTQYF; CDR3nt: TGTGCCAGCAGTCCACTGGGGAGCGGGAGGCTATCAGATACGCAGTATTTT
len: 12; d_gene: TRBD1; v_gene: TRBV28; j_gene: TRBJ1-2; abundance: .; CDR3aa: CASSRDSYGYTF; CDR3nt: TGTGCCAGCAGCCGGGACAGTTATGGCTACACCTTC
len: 14; d_gene: TRBD2; v_gene: TRBV5-8; j_gene: TRBJ2-7; abundance: .; CDR3aa: CASSGGTSVREQYF; CDR3nt: TGTGCCAGCAGCGGCGGGACTAGCGTCCGCGAGCAGTACTTC
len: 17; d_gene: TRBD1; v_gene: TRBV27; j_gene: TRBJ2-7; abundance: .; CDR3aa: CASSLSVPRRGLDEQYF; CDR3nt: TGTGCCAGCAGTTTATCAGTCCCGCGCAGGGGGCTGGACGAGCAGTACTTC
len: 12; d_gene: .; v_gene: TRBV18; j_gene: TRBJ1-2; abundance: .; CDR3aa: CASSSGSYGYTF; CDR3nt: TGTGCCAGCTCCTCCGGGTCGTATGGCTACACCTTC
len: 13; d_gene: .; v_gene: TRBV28; j_gene: TRBJ2-5; abundance: .; CDR3aa: CASKTGNMETQYF; CDR3nt: TGTGCCAGCAAAACAGGGAACATGGAGACCCAGTACTTC
len: 15; d_gene: .; v_gene: TRBV4-1; j_gene: TRBJ1-4; abundance: .; CDR3aa: CASSPTSTGGEKLFF; CDR3nt: TGCGCCAGCAGCCCAACCTCGACGGGGGGTGAAAAACTGTTTTTT
len: 15; d_gene: TRBD2; v_gene: TRBV10-2; j_gene: TRBJ2-5; abundance: .; CDR3aa: CASSGPGLEAETQYF; CDR3nt: TGCGCCAGCAGTGGGCCGGGACTAGAGGCAGAGACCCAGTACTTC
len: 16; d_gene: .; v_gene: TRBV2; j_gene: TRBJ2-4; abundance: .; CDR3aa: CASSPDSTLAKNIQYF; CDR3nt: TGTGCCAGCAGTCCGGACAGTACACTAGCCAAAAACATTCAGTACTTC
len: 10; d_gene: .; v_gene: TRBV20-1; j_gene: TRBJ1-2; abundance: .; CDR3aa: CSARGNGYTF; CDR3nt: TGCAGTGCCCGTGGAAATGGCTACACCTTC
len: 13; d_gene: .; v_gene: TRBV6-1; j_gene: TRBJ1-5; abundance: .; CDR3aa: CASNPYSNQPQHF; CDR3nt: TGTGCCAGCAATCCCTATAGCAATCAGCCCCAGCATTTT
len: 13; d_gene: TRBD1; v_gene: TRBV6-5; j_gene: TRBJ2-7; abundance: .; CDR3aa: CASTIDRVYEQYF; CDR3nt: TGTGCCAGCACCATCGACAGGGTGTACGAGCAGTACTTC
len: 13; d_gene: .; v_gene: TRBV25-1; j_gene: TRBJ1-6; abundance: once; CDR3aa: CASTGLTNSPLHF; CDR3nt: TGTGCCAGCACAGGACTGACCAATTCACCCCTCCACTTT
len: 15; d_gene: .; v_gene: TRBV4-3; j_gene: TRBJ1-4; abundance: .; CDR3aa: CASSQDLQNNEKLFF; CDR3nt: TGCGCCAGCAGCCAAGATTTACAGAATAATGAAAAACTGTTTTTT